These T cell receptor beta chains were read from a single sample in a study of blood T cell repertoires in COVID-19. The data were produced by immunoSEQ multiplex PCR, yet TCRdb's version contains in-frame clones alone and is incomplete. The sample yields over 55,000 clones, 80% to 85% seen once. The material sequenced was peripheral blood. These receptors were obtained from a man in his forties or fifties with active COVID-19. Each CDR3 is given with its conserved first and last residue. A D gene is named only where the DNA matches it firmly. Clone size is given for some rows only: seen once, a few or many times, or a class if the clone is expanded.

v_gene	d_gene	j_gene	abundance	CDR3nt	CDR3aa
TRBV7-2	-	TRBJ1-2	-	TGTGCCAGCAGGCCTCGGACTTCGGACTATGGCTACACCTTC	CASRPRTSDYGYTF
TRBV7-9	-	TRBJ1-2	-	TGTGCCAGCAGCGCAGGGTTTGGCTACACCTTC	CASSAGFGYTF
TRBV30	-	TRBJ2-5	-	TGTGCCTGGAGCCCTACGGGTTCGCTACAAGAGACCCAGTACTTC	CAWSPTGSLQETQYF
TRBV6-1	-	TRBJ2-1	-	TGTGCCAGCTCACAGGGCTCGGTGGAGCAGTTCTTC	CASSQGSVEQFF
TRBV3-1/TRBV3-2	TRBD2	TRBJ2-2	-	TGTGCCAGCAGCCCGACGGGACTAGCGTTTACCGGGGAGCTGTTTTTT	CASSPTGLAFTGELFF
TRBV6-6	-	TRBJ2-5	-	TGTGCCAGCAAACCCAACCCTAACCGCCAAGAGACCCAGTACTTC	CASKPNPNRQETQYF
TRBV5-1	-	TRBJ2-3	-	TGCGCCAGCAGCTTGGGAGCGGCGGATCCAACAGATACGCAGTATTTT	CASSLGAADPTDTQYF
TRBV6-5	-	TRBJ2-5	-	TGTGCCAGCAGCAGGACTGGGGAAGAGACCCAGTACTTC	CASSRTGEETQYF
TRBV12-5	-	TRBJ1-3	-	TGTGCTAGTGGTTTGGCCCTTCAGGGAATGAACACCATATATTTT	CASGLALQGMNTIYF
TRBV5-1	-	TRBJ1-1	-	TGCGCCAGCAGCCGCAGCGGGGGTGATGGCACTGAAGCTTTCTTT	CASSRSGGDGTEAFF
TRBV19	-	TRBJ1-1	once	TGTGCCAGTAGTGGCGGTCGGTCAATGAACACTGAAGCTTTCTTT	CASSGGRSMNTEAFF
TRBV2	-	TRBJ2-6	-	TGTGCCAGCAGCCAACTGACAAGTCCTGGGGCCAACGTCCTGACTTTC	CASSQLTSPGANVLTF
TRBV5-6	TRBD1	TRBJ2-7	many	TGTGCCAGCAGCTCCCGGGACAGCTACGAGCAGTACTTC	CASSSRDSYEQYF
TRBV5-8	-	TRBJ2-1	-	TGTGCCAGCAGCTTGGCCCGCGGGCATCGCAATGAGCAGTTCTTC	CASSLARGHRNEQFF
TRBV5-6	TRBD2	TRBJ2-3	once	TGTGCCAGCAGCTGGATTGGGACTACTGAAGATACGCAGTATTTT	CASSWIGTTEDTQYF
TRBV20-1	-	TRBJ2-7	-	TGCAGTGCCGCGAGGTCCGGCGAGCAGTACTTC	CSAARSGEQYF
TRBV18	-	TRBJ1-1	-	TGTGCCAGCTCACCACCGAAGGGCCGAACAGGCTTGAGCACTGAAGCTTTCTTT	CASSPPKGRTGLSTEAFF
TRBV9	TRBD1	TRBJ2-7	-	TGTGCCAGCAGCGCGGGGTTACAGGGGCAATCCTACGAGCAGTACTTC	CASSAGLQGQSYEQYF
TRBV5-4	-	TRBJ2-2	-	TGTGCCAGCAGTCCCCGGGATAGCGTCAGCACCGGGGAGCTGTTTTTT	CASSPRDSVSTGELFF
TRBV18	-	TRBJ2-3	few	TGTGCCAGCTCACCAGCAGAGGGCACAGATACGCAGTATTTT	CASSPAEGTDTQYF
TRBV4-2	TRBD1	TRBJ2-3	-	TGTGCCAGCAGCCAAAACAGGGGAGGCACAGATACGCAGTATTTT	CASSQNRGGTDTQYF
TRBV27	TRBD2	TRBJ2-1	-	TGTGCCAGCACCGCTAGCGGGAGGGCCGATGAGCAGTTCTTC	CASTASGRADEQFF
TRBV3-1/TRBV3-2	TRBD2	TRBJ2-1	-	TGTGCCAGCAGCCAAGATCGGGGGGGGCGCCCGACGTTTCAGGTGCATGATGAGCAGTTCTTC	CASSQDRGGRPTFQVHDEQFF
TRBV9	-	TRBJ1-1	-	TGTGCCAGCAGCGTAGCAGGGGTGGCGAACACTGAAGCTTTCTTT	CASSVAGVANTEAFF
TRBV6-5	TRBD1	TRBJ2-6	-	TGTGCCAGCAGTTACCAGGGGGCTGCCAACGTCCTGACTTTC	CASSYQGAANVLTF
TRBV6-5	-	TRBJ2-1	few	TGTGCCAGCAGTTACCTCGGACAGCTCAATGAGCAGTTCTTC	CASSYLGQLNEQFF
TRBV23-1	TRBD1	TRBJ1-4	-	TGCGCCAGCAGCCTCCGTGGGACAGGCCCAGAAAAACTGTTTTTT	CASSLRGTGPEKLFF
TRBV2	-	TRBJ1-1	-	TGTGCCAGCTCGGCAGGAATGAACACTGAAGCTTTCTTT	CASSAGMNTEAFF
TRBV10-2	-	TRBJ2-7	-	TGCGCCAGCAGTCCCCGCCCCTGGGACATTTCCTACGAGCAGTACTTC	CASSPRPWDISYEQYF
TRBV5-1	-	TRBJ1-6	-	TGCGCCAGCCGAGAGACAGGCCAAAATTCACCCCTCCACTTT	CASRETGQNSPLHF
TRBV5-4	TRBD1	TRBJ2-5	-	TGTGCCAGCAGGCCAACCTTCGGGACAGGGGGAGAGACCCAGTACTTC	CASRPTFGTGGETQYF
TRBV7-2	-	TRBJ1-1	-	TGTGCCAGCACCTGGGAGGGCAGCAACACTGAAGCTTTCTTT	CASTWEGSNTEAFF
TRBV21-1	-	TRBJ1-1	-	TGTGCCAGCAGCAAGGGGACAGATTTTTCCAGGGTGGTGAACACTGAAGCTTTCTTT	CASSKGTDFSRVVNTEAFF
TRBV2	TRBD1	TRBJ2-1	once	TGTGCCAGCAGCGAACAGGGGGCCAGAAACAATGAGCAGTTCTTC	CASSEQGARNNEQFF
TRBV7-9	TRBD1	TRBJ2-3	-	TGTGCCAGCAGCTCCAGGGGGCGCGGCACAGATACGCAGTATTTT	CASSSRGRGTDTQYF
TRBV2	-	TRBJ2-3	-	TGTGCCAGCGGACTTGACCGAGGCACAGATACGCAGTATTTT	CASGLDRGTDTQYF
TRBV10-3	TRBD2	TRBJ2-3	-	TGTGCCATCAGCGATACGCTAGCGGGGGGGGATACGCAGTATTTT	CAISDTLAGGDTQYF
TRBV19	-	TRBJ1-4	-	TGTGCCAGTAGTATAACAGGGCAGGAAAAACTGTTTTTT	CASSITGQEKLFF
TRBV3-1/TRBV3-2	TRBD2	TRBJ2-5	-	TGTGCCAGCCTGGGGACTAGCGGGAGGGTCCGGGAGACCCAGTACTTC	CASLGTSGRVRETQYF
TRBV5-5	-	TRBJ2-7	-	TGTGCCAGCAGCTTGGCTAACGAGCAGTACTTC	CASSLANEQYF
TRBV5-1	TRBD2	TRBJ2-6	-	TGCGCCAGCAGCCCCCTAGCGGGAGTAACGTCTGGGGCCAACGTCCTGACTTTC	CASSPLAGVTSGANVLTF
TRBV28	-	TRBJ2-6	once	TGTGCCAGCAGCACCGGCGGCTACTCTGGGGCCAACGTCCTGACTTTC	CASSTGGYSGANVLTF
TRBV18	TRBD1	TRBJ1-1	-	TGTGCCAGCTCACGCGACAGGGGGACTGAAGCTTTCTTT	CASSRDRGTEAFF
TRBV9	TRBD1	TRBJ2-3	once	TGTGCCAGCAACCGGGACAGAAACACAGATACGCAGTATTTT	CASNRDRNTDTQYF
TRBV3-1/TRBV3-2	TRBD1	TRBJ1-4	-	TGTGCCAGCAGCCTAGGGACAGGGGGGGAAAAACTGTTTTTT	CASSLGTGGEKLFF
TRBV19	TRBD1	TRBJ2-5	-	TGTGCCAGTAGTATTAGGGGACAGGGTTCTAAAGAGACCCAGTACTTC	CASSIRGQGSKETQYF
TRBV11-3	-	TRBJ2-1	-	TGTGCCAGCAGCTTAGCCGGGAGCTCCTACAATGAGCAGTTCTTC	CASSLAGSSYNEQFF
TRBV6-5	-	TRBJ2-3	once	TGTGCCAGCAGTTACTATGTCACTAGCCTACTCGATACGCAGTATTTT	CASSYYVTSLLDTQYF
TRBV4-1	TRBD2	TRBJ2-1	-	TGCGCCAGCAGCCAACCCGGGACTAGCGGGAGCCACCACAATGAGCAGTTCTTC	CASSQPGTSGSHHNEQFF
TRBV10-1	-	TRBJ1-3	-	TGCGCCAGCAGTGGGACCGGACAGCTCTCTGGAAACACCATATATTTT	CASSGTGQLSGNTIYF
TRBV6-5	TRBD2	TRBJ2-7	-	TGTGCCTCCCGGGCGGGAGTAGGCTACGAGCAGTACTTC	CASRAGVGYEQYF
TRBV18	TRBD1	TRBJ1-4	-	TGTGCCAGCTCACCGGGGGGACAGGGCGGTGAAAAACTGTTTTTT	CASSPGGQGGEKLFF
TRBV4-3	TRBD2	TRBJ2-5	-	TGCGCCAGCAGCCGAACTAGCGGGGGCTGGGAGACCCAGTACTTC	CASSRTSGGWETQYF